Sequencing of this T cell receptor (beta chain) was carried out in a study of shared T cell receptors in the human thymus. Measured with immunoSEQ multiplex PCR; TCRdb has only the in-frame clones, and not every one. The repertoire holds more than 300,000 clones, with 95% as singletons. The CDR3 is made up of 14 amino acids. The germline gives CDR1 SGHNT, CDR2 YYREEE (reference sequence). V was pared by 3 bases and J by 3 bases, with 4 bases of the junction left unmatched. The source is a human donor. The specimen sequenced was thymocytes. The genes are TRBV5-4 and TRBJ2-7, with 9 bases fitting TRBD2. The CDR3 DNA follows: TGTGCCAGCAGCTCATCGACTAGCGGCTACGAGCAGTACTTC. Residues: CASSSSTSGYEQYF.